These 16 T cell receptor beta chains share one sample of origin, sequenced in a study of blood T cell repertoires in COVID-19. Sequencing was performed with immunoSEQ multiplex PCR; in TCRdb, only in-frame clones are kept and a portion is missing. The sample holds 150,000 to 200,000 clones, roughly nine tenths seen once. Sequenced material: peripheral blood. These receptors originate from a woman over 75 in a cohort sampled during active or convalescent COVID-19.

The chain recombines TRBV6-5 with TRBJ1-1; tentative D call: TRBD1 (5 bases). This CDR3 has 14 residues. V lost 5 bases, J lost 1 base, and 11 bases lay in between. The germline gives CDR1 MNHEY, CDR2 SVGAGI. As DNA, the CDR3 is TGTGCCAGCAGTAAATTTCAGGGGAACACTGAAGCTTTCTTT. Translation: CASSKFQGNTEAFF.

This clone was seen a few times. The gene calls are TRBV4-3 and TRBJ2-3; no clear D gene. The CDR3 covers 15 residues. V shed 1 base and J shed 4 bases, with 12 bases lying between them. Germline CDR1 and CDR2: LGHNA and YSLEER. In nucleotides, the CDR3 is TGCGCCAGCAGCCAAGGACTCAGCGTTGCAGATACGCAGTATTTT. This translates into CASSQGLSVADTQYF.

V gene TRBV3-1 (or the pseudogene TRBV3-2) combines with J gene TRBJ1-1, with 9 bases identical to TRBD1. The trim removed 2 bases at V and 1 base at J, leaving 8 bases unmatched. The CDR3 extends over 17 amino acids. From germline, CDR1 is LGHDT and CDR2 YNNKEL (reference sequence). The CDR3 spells CASSQREEDRGNTEAFF. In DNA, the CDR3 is TGTGCCAGCAGCCAACGCGAGGAGGACAGGGGGAACACTGAAGCTTTCTTT.

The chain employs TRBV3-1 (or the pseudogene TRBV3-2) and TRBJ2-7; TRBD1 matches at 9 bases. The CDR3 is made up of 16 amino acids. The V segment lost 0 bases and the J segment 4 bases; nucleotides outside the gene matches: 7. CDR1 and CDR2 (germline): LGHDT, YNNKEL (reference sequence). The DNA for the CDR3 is TGTGCCAGCAGCCAAGATCGTGGGACAGGGTCGTACGAGCAGTACTTC. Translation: CASSQDRGTGSYEQYF.

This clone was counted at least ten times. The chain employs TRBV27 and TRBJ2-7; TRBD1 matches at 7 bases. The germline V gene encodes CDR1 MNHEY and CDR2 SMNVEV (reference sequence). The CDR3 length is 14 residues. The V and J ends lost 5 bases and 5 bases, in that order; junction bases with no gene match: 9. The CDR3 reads CASSPFAGTDEQYV. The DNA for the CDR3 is TGTGCCAGCAGTCCATTCGCCGGGACAGACGAGCAGTACGTC.

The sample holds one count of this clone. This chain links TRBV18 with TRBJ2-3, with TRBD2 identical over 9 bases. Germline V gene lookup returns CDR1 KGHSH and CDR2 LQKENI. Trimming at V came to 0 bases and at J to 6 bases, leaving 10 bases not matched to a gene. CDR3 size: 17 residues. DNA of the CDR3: TGTGCCAGCTCACCACCCCAAAGCGGGAGGAGGGGTGATACGCAGTATTTT. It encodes CASSPPQSGRRGDTQYF.

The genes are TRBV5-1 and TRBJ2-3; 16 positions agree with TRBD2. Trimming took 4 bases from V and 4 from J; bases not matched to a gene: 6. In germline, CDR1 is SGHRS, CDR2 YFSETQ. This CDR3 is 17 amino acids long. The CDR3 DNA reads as TGCGCCAGCAGCCAATCGGGACTAGCGGGAGGGGCAGATACGCAGTATTTT. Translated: CASSQSGLAGGADTQYF.

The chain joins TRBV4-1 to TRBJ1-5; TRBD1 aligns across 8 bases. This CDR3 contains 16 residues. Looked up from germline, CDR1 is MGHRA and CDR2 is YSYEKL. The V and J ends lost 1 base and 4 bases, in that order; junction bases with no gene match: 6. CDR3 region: CASSQAGQVRNQPQHF. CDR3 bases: TGCGCCAGCAGCCAAGCGGGACAGGTTAGGAATCAGCCCCAGCATTTT.

CDR3 in amino acids: CASSLGEARYYEQYV. The CDR3 bases are TGCGCCAGCAGCTTGGGTGAGGCGAGATACTACGAGCAGTACGTC. The V call is TRBV5-1, the J call TRBJ2-7; D unresolved. CDR1 is SGHRS and CDR2 is YFSETQ in the germline V gene. The CDR3 is 15 amino acids. V was cut by 0 bases and J by 3 bases, with 13 bases left in between.

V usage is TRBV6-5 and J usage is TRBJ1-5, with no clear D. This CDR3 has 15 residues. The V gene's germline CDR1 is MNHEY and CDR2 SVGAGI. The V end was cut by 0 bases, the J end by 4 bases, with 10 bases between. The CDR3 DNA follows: TGTGCCAGCAGTTACTCGGTGCAGTCTAATCAGCCCCAGCATTTT. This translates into CASSYSVQSNQPQHF.

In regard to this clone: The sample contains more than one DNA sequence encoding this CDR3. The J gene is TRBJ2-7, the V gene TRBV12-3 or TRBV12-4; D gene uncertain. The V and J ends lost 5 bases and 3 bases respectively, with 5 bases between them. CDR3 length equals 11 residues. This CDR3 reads CASSKSYEQYF. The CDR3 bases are TGTGCCAGCAGTAAGAGCTACGAGCAGTACTTC.

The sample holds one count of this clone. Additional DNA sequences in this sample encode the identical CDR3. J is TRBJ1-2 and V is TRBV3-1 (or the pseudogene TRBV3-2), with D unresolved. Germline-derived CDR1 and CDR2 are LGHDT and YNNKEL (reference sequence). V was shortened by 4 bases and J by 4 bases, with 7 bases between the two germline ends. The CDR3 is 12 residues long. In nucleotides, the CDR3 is TGTGCCAGCAGCCTATCCCTCTATGGCTACACCTTC. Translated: CASSLSLYGYTF.

The CDR3 loop is CASSPLSVWNTEAFF. CDR3 DNA: TGTGCCAGCAGCCCCCTATCGGTGTGGAACACTGAAGCTTTCTTT. The chain combines TRBV11-3 with TRBJ1-1, with unresolved D. CDR3 length: 15 amino acids. Looked up from germline, CDR1 is SGHNT and CDR2 is YENEEA. V was trimmed by 5 bases and J by 1 base, leaving 14 bases between them. The complete variable domain, with remaining parts taken from reference TRBV11-3 and TRBJ1-1, reads EAGVVQSPRYKIIEKKQPVAFWCNPISGHNTLYWYLQNLGQGPELLIRYENEEAVDDSQLPKDRFSAERLKGVDSTLKIQPAELGDSAVYLCASSPLSVWNTEAFFGQGTRLTVV.

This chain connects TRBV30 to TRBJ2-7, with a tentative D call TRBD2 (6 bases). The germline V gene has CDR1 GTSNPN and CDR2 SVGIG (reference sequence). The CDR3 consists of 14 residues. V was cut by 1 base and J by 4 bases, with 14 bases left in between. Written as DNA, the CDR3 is TGTGCCTGGAGTGGGGGAGGACATAGGTACGAGCAGTACTTC. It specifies CAWSGGGHRYEQYF.

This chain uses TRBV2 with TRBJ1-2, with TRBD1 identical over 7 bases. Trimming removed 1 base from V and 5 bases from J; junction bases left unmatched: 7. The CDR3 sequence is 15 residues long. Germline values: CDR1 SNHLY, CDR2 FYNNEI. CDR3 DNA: TGTGCCAGCAGTGAAGGTTTGGTGACAGGGTATGGCTACACCTTC. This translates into CASSEGLVTGYGYTF.

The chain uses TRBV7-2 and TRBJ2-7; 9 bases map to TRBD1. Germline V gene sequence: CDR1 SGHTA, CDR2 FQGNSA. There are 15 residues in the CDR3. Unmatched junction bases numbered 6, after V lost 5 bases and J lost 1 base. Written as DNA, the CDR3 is TGTGCCAGCAGCCACCGGACAGGGGATTCCTACGAGCAGTACGTC. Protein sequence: CASSHRTGDSYEQYV.